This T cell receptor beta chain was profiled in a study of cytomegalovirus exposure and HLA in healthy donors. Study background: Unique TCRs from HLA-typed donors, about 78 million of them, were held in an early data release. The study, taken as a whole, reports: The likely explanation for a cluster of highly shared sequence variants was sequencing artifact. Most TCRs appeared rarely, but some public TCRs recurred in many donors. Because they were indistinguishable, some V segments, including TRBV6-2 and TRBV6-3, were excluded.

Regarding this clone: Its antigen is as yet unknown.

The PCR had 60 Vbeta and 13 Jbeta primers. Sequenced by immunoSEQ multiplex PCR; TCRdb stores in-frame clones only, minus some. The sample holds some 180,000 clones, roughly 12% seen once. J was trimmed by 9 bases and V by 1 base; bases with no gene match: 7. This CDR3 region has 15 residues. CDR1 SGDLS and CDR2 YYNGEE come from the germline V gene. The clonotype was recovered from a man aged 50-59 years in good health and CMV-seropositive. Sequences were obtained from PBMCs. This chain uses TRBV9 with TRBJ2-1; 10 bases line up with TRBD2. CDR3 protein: CASSVPAGGPGEQFF. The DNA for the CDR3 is TGTGCCAGCAGCGTACCAGCGGGGGGGCCTGGTGAGCAGTTCTTC.